This section outlines one T cell receptor (beta chain) sequence together with its context. This specimen belongs to a study of Ad26.COV2.S vaccination and SARS-CoV-2 variants. Study background: As a participant in COV1001, the donor was in the Ad26.COV2.S trial arm.

Assay used: immunoSEQ multiplex PCR; TCRdb lists only in-frame clones, some missing. The sample holds hundreds of thousands of clones; 65% to 90% are singletons and the top ten take around 11%. V shed 8 bases and J shed 4 bases, with 13 bases lying between them. This CDR3 spans 13 amino acids. CDR1 and CDR2 (germline): MNHEY, SMNVEV (reference sequence). The treatment: 15 to 20 received Ad26.COV2.S at low or high dose, single or two shots; 5 received placebo; per-sample allocation not given. The samples date from day 63 after the first vaccine or placebo injection. The TCR sequence derives from a person between 18 and 65 years old who received the Ad26.COV2.S COVID-19 vaccine or a placebo. V and J are TRBV27 and TRBJ2-3; tentatively, D is TRBD1 or TRBD2 (5 bases each). The sample was peripheral blood, taken in a trial of Ad26.COV2.S vaccine versus placebo. The CDR3 loop is CASSRGVADTQYF. Here the CDR3 DNA reads TGTGCCAGCTCCCGGGGCGTGGCAGATACGCAGTATTTT.